This passage covers 27 T cell receptor beta chains from one sample sequenced in a study of blood T cell repertoires in COVID-19. Sequencing used immunoSEQ multiplex PCR; TCRdb keeps in-frame clones, though not all of them. The sample has some 110,000 clones; 85% are singletons. The sequencing sample was made of peripheral blood. The receptors were gathered from a man aged 35 to 55 with acute or convalescent COVID-19.

The chain is built from TRBV6-2 or TRBV6-3 and TRBJ2-7; no definite D call. Looked up from germline, CDR1 is MNHEY and CDR2 is SVGEGT. The CDR3 loop spans 15 amino acids. Trimming stripped 0 bases from V and 3 bases from J, with 12 bases between. The CDR3 here is CASSYSSDGVYEQYF. DNA of the CDR3: TGTGCCAGCAGTTACTCTTCGGATGGAGTCTACGAGCAGTACTTC.

The gene calls are TRBV12-3 or TRBV12-4 and TRBJ1-4; D is undetermined. The CDR3 runs 13 residues. Trimming pared 7 bases from V and 7 bases from J, leaving 13 bases between. The CDR3 DNA reads as TGTGCCAGCACCAACCTGCTCGGTGAAAAACTGTTTTTT. Translated: CASTNLLGEKLFF.

The chain joins TRBV7-3 to TRBJ2-3, with unresolved D. CDR1 SGHTA and CDR2 FQGTGA come from the germline V gene. The V gene lost 5 bases and the J gene lost 0 bases, with 9 bases spanning the gap. The CDR3 has 14 residues. CDR3 in amino acids: CASSPNPSTDTQYF. CDR3 nucleotides: TGTGCCAGCAGCCCTAACCCAAGCACAGATACGCAGTATTTT.

The gene calls are TRBV7-9 and TRBJ1-6; D is unresolved. Trimming pared 1 base from V and 10 bases from J, leaving 8 bases between. Looked up from germline, CDR1 is SEHNR and CDR2 is FQNEAQ (reference sequence). The CDR3 sequence is 13 residues long. The CDR3 nucleotides are TGTGCCAGCAGCTTAGTCCCCCTCTCACCCCTCCACTTT. This translates into CASSLVPLSPLHF. The variable domain in full, completed from reference TRBV7-9 and TRBJ1-6, reads DTGVSQNPRHKITKRGQNVTFRCDPISEHNRLYWYRQTLGQGPEFLTYFQNEAQLEKSRLLSDRFSAERPKGSFSTLEIQRTEQGDSAMYLCASSLVPLSPLHFGNGTRLTVT.

The chain joins TRBV27 to TRBJ1-1; TRBD1 is a possible D gene (5 bases). Germline values: CDR1 MNHEY, CDR2 SMNVEV (reference sequence). This CDR3 is built from 14 residues. Trimming took 0 bases from V and 5 from J, leaving 10 bases between them. CDR3 nucleotide sequence: TGTGCCAGCAGTTTATCGGTGGGGGGGACTGAAGCTTTCTTT. Its translation: CASSLSVGGTEAFF.

The rearrangement joins TRBV10-3 to TRBJ2-7; D perhaps matches TRBD2 (6 bases). Trimming pared 0 bases from V and 4 bases from J, leaving 10 bases between. Germline loops: CDR1 ENHRY, CDR2 SYGVKD. CDR3 length equals 14 residues. CDR3 amino acids: CAISESTRLYEQYF. CDR3 in DNA: TGTGCCATCAGTGAGTCGACTAGATTATACGAGCAGTACTTC.

This chain links TRBV5-5 with TRBJ2-5, with a tentative D call TRBD2 (7 bases). The V gene's germline CDR1 is SGHKS and CDR2 YYEKEE (reference sequence). Trimming took off 7 bases at V and 5 bases at J, with 21 bases between the two ends. The CDR3 covers 15 residues. CDR3 in amino acids: CASVSRGAPGETQYF. For the CDR3, the DNA is TGTGCCAGCGTATCTCGGGGGGCCCCCGGGGAGACCCAGTACTTC.

The chain links TRBV19 to TRBJ2-7, with a tentative D call TRBD1 (6 bases). Germline assignment: CDR1 LNHDA and CDR2 SQIVND (reference sequence). There are 14 residues in the CDR3. V lost 5 bases to trimming and J lost 4 bases, with 15 bases between them. The CDR3 nucleotides are TGTGCCAGTAGTGCACAGGGTCGAGGATACGAGCAGTACTTC. This translates into CASSAQGRGYEQYF.

The chain joins TRBV11-2 to TRBJ2-7, with TRBD1 matching over 9 bases. CDR3 length: 12 amino acids. Unmatched junction bases numbered 1, after V lost 5 bases and J lost 5 bases. In germline, CDR1 is SGHAT, CDR2 FQNNGV. CDR3 sequence: CASSRDRDEQYF. CDR3 coding DNA: TGTGCCAGCAGCAGGGACAGGGACGAGCAGTACTTC. The complete variable domain, with remaining parts taken from reference TRBV11-2 and TRBJ2-7, reads EAGVAQSPRYKIIEKRQSVAFWCNPISGHATLYWYQQILGQGPKLLIQFQNNGVVDDSQLPKDRFSAERLKGVDSTLKIQPAKLEDSAVYLCASSRDRDEQYFGPGTRLTVT.

The rearrangement joins TRBV5-6 to TRBJ2-7; D not resolved. The V and J ends lost 1 base and 3 bases respectively, with 5 bases between them. The CDR3 is made up of 12 amino acids. Germline CDR1 reads SGHDT; CDR2 reads YYEEEE. Here the CDR3 DNA reads TGTGCCAGCAGCTTGCCTTTCTACGAGCAGTACTTC. It codes for CASSLPFYEQYF.

This chain links TRBV30 with TRBJ2-1, with a tentative D call TRBD1 (6 bases). V dropped 3 bases and J dropped 10 bases, with 16 bases sitting between them. CDR3 length: 13 residues. Per germline, CDR1 GTSNPN and CDR2 SVGIG (reference sequence). The CDR3 loop reads CAWRRTELGEQFF. CDR3 nucleotide sequence: TGTGCCTGGAGGAGGACAGAGCTAGGCGAGCAGTTCTTC. The complete variable domain, with remaining parts taken from reference TRBV30 and TRBJ2-1, reads SQTIHQWPATLVQPVGSPLSLECTVEGTSNPNLYWYRQAAGRGLQLLFYSVGIGQISSEVPQNLSASRPQDRQFILSSKKLLLSDSGFYLCAWRRTELGEQFFGPGTRLTVL.

This sequence joins TRBV19 and TRBJ2-2, with 8 bases identical to TRBD1. Germline V gives CDR1 LNHDA, CDR2 SQIVND (reference sequence). The CDR3 length is 17 residues. The ends lost 5 bases at V and 1 base at J; junction bases unmatched: 9. In DNA form, the CDR3 reads TGTGCCAGTAGTCAAAATGCCGGGACAGGGAACACCGGGGAGCTGTTTTTT. This encodes CASSQNAGTGNTGELFF. The whole variable domain, filled in from reference TRBV19 and TRBJ2-2, reads DGGITQSPKYLFRKEGQNVTLSCEQNLNHDAMYWYRQDPGQGLRLIYYSQIVNDFQKGDIAEGYSVSREKKESFPLTVTSAQKNPTAFYLCASSQNAGTGNTGELFFGEGSRLTVL.

CDR3 in DNA: TGTGCCAGCTCACCGCGAGGAACCCTGAACACTGAAGCTTTCTTT. Translating gives CASSPRGTLNTEAFF. V gene TRBV18 combines with J gene TRBJ1-1; D not resolved. V was clipped by 3 bases and J by 0 bases, with 11 bases between them. This CDR3 spans 15 amino acids. Germline V gene data show CDR1 as KGHSH and CDR2 as LQKENI. The full variable domain, with the rest looked up from reference TRBV18 and TRBJ1-1, is NAGVMQNPRHLVRRRGQEARLRCSPMKGHSHVYWYRQLPEEGLKFMVYLQKENIIDESGMPKERFSAEFPKEGPSILRIQQVVRGDSAAYFCASSPRGTLNTEAFFGQGTRLTVV.

This chain joins TRBV11-3 and TRBJ2-1, with D perhaps matching TRBD1 (5 bases). This CDR3 spans 16 amino acids. Per the germline V gene, CDR1 is SGHNT and CDR2 is YENEEA. V was shortened by 10 bases and J by 6 bases, with 25 bases between the two germline ends. The CDR3 sequence is CAINHLRVKIINEQFF. Written as DNA, the CDR3 is TGTGCCATCAATCACCTCAGGGTTAAAATCATCAATGAGCAGTTCTTC.

The chain employs TRBV6-5 and TRBJ2-4, with D unresolved. The CDR3 totals 13 residues. V lost 4 bases and J lost 2, with 6 bases in between. Germline CDR1 MNHEY, CDR2 SVGAGI. The DNA of the CDR3 is TGTGCCAGCAGTTCGAAGCCCAAAAACATTCAGTACTTC. Translation gives CASSSKPKNIQYF.

The chain employs TRBV19 and TRBJ2-1; a weak D match, TRBD2 (5 bases). CDR3 length: 16 residues. Germline CDR1 reads LNHDA; CDR2 reads SQIVND (reference sequence). V was trimmed by 7 bases and J by 1 base, leaving 17 bases between them. CDR3 residues: CASKEDSLLSYNEQFF. The CDR3, as DNA: TGTGCCAGTAAGGAGGATAGCTTATTATCCTACAATGAGCAGTTCTTC.

V and J are TRBV4-1 and TRBJ1-2, with 10 bases identical to TRBD1. The germline gives CDR1 MGHRA, CDR2 YSYEKL. CDR3 size: 15 residues. Losses at the gene ends were 4 bases for V and 8 bases for J; bases not matched to a gene: 10. The CDR3 region has the DNA TGCGCCAGCAGCCTCCTGAAGGGACAGGGGACCGGCTACACCTTC. Amino acids: CASSLLKGQGTGYTF.

This sequence joins TRBV21-1 and TRBJ1-4; whether TRBD1, the table's D call, matches the DNA was not checked. TRBV21-1 is recorded as a pseudogene. The CDR3 spans 13 residues. The CDR3 loop reads CASSKRQGEKLFF. CDR3 coding DNA: TGTGCCAGCAGCAAAAGACAGGGTGAAAAACTGTTTTTT.

This clone came up a few times. The rearrangement joins TRBV2 to TRBJ2-1; 13 positions agree with TRBD2. The trim removed 6 bases at V and 9 bases at J, leaving 5 bases unmatched. From germline, CDR1 is SNHLY and CDR2 FYNNEI. This CDR3 comprises 14 residues. CDR3 coding DNA: TGTGCCAGCAGACTAGCGGGAGGGCCGGTTGAGCAGTTCTTC. The encoded protein is CASRLAGGPVEQFF.

The chain links TRBV28 to TRBJ2-3; TRBD1 is a possible D gene (5 bases). CDR1 and CDR2 (germline): MDHEN, SYDVKM. The CDR3 runs to 15 residues. With 7 bases removed from V and 6 bases from J, the gap between germline ends came to 20 bases. CDR3 DNA: TGTGCCAGCAACGAACAGACACCCCCAGGGGATACGCAGTATTTT. Amino acids: CASNEQTPPGDTQYF.

The sample holds a few counts of this clone. This sequence joins TRBV4-1 and TRBJ2-7; D not resolved. Germline CDR1 and CDR2: MGHRA and YSYEKL. The CDR3 is 14 residues long. The germline V and J ends were trimmed by 0 bases and 2 bases, with 8 bases remaining between them. The CDR3 DNA sequence: TGCGCCAGCAGCCAAGATACACGGGCCTACGAGCAGTACTTC. Protein product: CASSQDTRAYEQYF.

The chain links TRBV30 to TRBJ2-3, with D possibly TRBD1 on 6 matching bases. CDR3 length: 14 amino acids. The V gene lost 3 bases and the J gene lost 1 base, with 11 bases spanning the gap. Germline values: CDR1 GTSNPN, CDR2 SVGIG (reference sequence). CDR3 DNA sequence: TGTGCCTGGAGCTGGGACACTCGCACAGATACGCAGTATTTT. It encodes CAWSWDTRTDTQYF.

This clone was seen more than once but under ten times. This chain connects TRBV2 to TRBJ2-7; D is possibly TRBD1 (5 bases). The CDR3 extends over 14 amino acids. Germline V lookup: CDR1 SNHLY, CDR2 FYNNEI. The V gene lost 6 bases and the J gene lost 0 bases, with 12 bases spanning the gap. CDR3 DNA sequence: TGTGCCAGCAGCCGACAGTTAAACTCCTACGAGCAGTACTTC. Residues: CASSRQLNSYEQYF.

The V and J genes are TRBV25-1 and TRBJ1-6, with D unresolved. This CDR3 has 15 residues. Germline loops: CDR1 MGHDK, CDR2 SYGVNS. V dropped 6 bases and J dropped 7 bases, with 16 bases sitting between them. The CDR3 reads CASRTQGGLNSPLHF. The CDR3 DNA reads TGTGCCAGCAGGACCCAAGGCGGTCTGAATTCACCCCTCCACTTT.

The CDR3 loop is CATSRDRGRGSQPQHF. Written as DNA, the CDR3 is TGTGCCACCAGCAGAGATAGGGGCAGGGGAAGTCAGCCCCAGCATTTT. V and J are TRBV15 and TRBJ1-5, with D possibly TRBD1 on 6 matching bases. This CDR3 contains 16 residues. From germline, CDR1 is LNHNV and CDR2 YYDKDF (reference sequence). V gave up 0 bases and J gave up 6 bases, with 15 bases separating them.

The chain combines TRBV5-1 with TRBJ2-7, with 7 bases fitting TRBD2. The CDR3 loop spans 15 amino acids. Germline V gives CDR1 SGHRS, CDR2 YFSETQ. J gave up 5 bases and V 0 bases, and 8 bases lay outside the gene matches. The CDR3 coding sequence is TGCGCCAGCAGCTTGGCTGGCGGGAGTTCCCACGAGCAGTACTTC. Translating gives CASSLAGGSSHEQYF.

The chain employs TRBV7-3 and TRBJ1-2; 7 bases are a match to TRBD1. V lost 5 bases, J lost 0 bases, and 6 bases stayed unmatched. CDR1 is SGHTA, CDR2 FQGTGA, per germline. The length of the CDR3 is 15 residues. In nucleotides, the CDR3 is TGTGCCAGCAGCCCCTCAGGGGGGACTAACTATGGCTACACCTTC. Translating it yields CASSPSGGTNYGYTF.